Presented here are 29 T cell receptor beta chains from one specimen sequenced in a study of shared clonotypes between healthy human individuals. The assay was immunoSEQ multiplex PCR, and TCRdb's table has in-frame clones only and misses some. The table lists roughly 500,000 clones, around 80% of them singletons, with more than 10% in the top ten. Sequenced input: PBMCs. These receptor sequences come from a woman between 40 and 55 years old in good health. Some clones in this sample may be carry-over from other donors' samples.

The rearrangement uses TRBV2 and TRBJ2-7; TRBD1 aligns across 7 bases. Trimming at V came to 6 bases and at J to 3 bases, leaving 5 bases not matched to a gene. The CDR3 has 13 amino acids. CDR1 is SNHLY, CDR2 FYNNEI, per germline. This chain's CDR3 is CASSKGADYEQYF. The CDR3 bases are TGTGCCAGCAGCAAGGGGGCGGACTACGAGCAGTACTTC.

As concerns this clone: Since a far larger clone is one base different, this is likely a read error. The rearrangement joins TRBV7-2 to TRBJ2-3; 10 positions match TRBD2. The V gene end was trimmed by 2 bases and the J gene end by 4 bases; junction bases not matched to a gene: 3. The CDR3 runs to 15 residues. Germline assignment: CDR1 SGHTA and CDR2 FQGNSA. The CDR3 loop reads CASSLPSGSPDTQYF. CDR3 bases: TGTGCCAGCAGCTTACCTAGCGGGAGTCCAGATACGCAGTATTTT.

This clone was seen a few times. The chain links TRBV28 to TRBJ2-1; D is unresolved. From germline, CDR1 is MDHEN and CDR2 SYDVKM. Trimming stripped 4 bases from V and 8 bases from J, with 21 bases between. CDR3 length: 16 residues. The chain's CDR3 is CASSSTFGNGFDEQFF. CDR3 DNA: TGTGCCAGCAGTTCCACCTTTGGAAATGGGTTCGATGAGCAGTTCTTC.

This clone has only one observation. One base away lies a much larger clone, so this may be a sequencing read error. The J gene is TRBJ2-7, the V gene TRBV27; D gene ambiguous. This CDR3 comprises 11 residues. In germline, CDR1 is MNHEY, CDR2 SMNVEV (reference sequence). Trimming shortened V by 6 bases and J by 2 bases, and 5 bases separated the two germline ends. CDR3 loop: CASSVAYEQYF. CDR3 sequence (DNA): TGTGCCAGCAGCGTAGCCTACGAGCAGTACTTC.

V and J are TRBV11-2 and TRBJ2-1, with TRBD2 matching 7 bases. V was pared by 0 bases and J by 12 bases, with 8 bases of the junction left unmatched. The CDR3 sequence is 14 residues long. Germline V gene sequence: CDR1 SGHAT, CDR2 FQNNGV. The CDR3 sequence: CASSLDRGESGQFF. The CDR3 DNA is TGTGCCAGCAGCTTAGATCGGGGGGAGTCCGGGCAGTTCTTC.

On this clone itself: A read error may be the cause here, since a much bigger clone is one base away. This chain links TRBV29-1 with TRBJ1-2, with TRBD1 matching over 9 bases. The CDR3 has 13 residues. Germline V gene sequence: CDR1 SQVTM, CDR2 ANQGSEA. This chain's CDR3 is CRVGGQGDYGYTF. For the CDR3, the DNA is TGCAGAGTTGGGGGACAGGGTGACTATGGCTACACCTTC.

The rearrangement uses TRBV5-6 and TRBJ1-4; 8 bases map to TRBD1. The CDR3 is made up of 14 amino acids. The V gene end was trimmed by 2 bases and the J gene end by 5 bases; junction bases not matched to a gene: 2. Per germline, CDR1 SGHDT and CDR2 YYEEEE. CDR3 sequence: CASSFWDRNEKLFF. The DNA for the CDR3 is TGTGCCAGCAGCTTTTGGGACAGGAATGAAAAACTGTTTTTT.

The V call is TRBV28, the J call TRBJ2-7, with D perhaps TRBD1 (6 bases). V was shortened by 3 bases and J by 0 bases, with 18 bases between the two germline ends. This CDR3 spans 17 amino acids. Germline values: CDR1 MDHEN, CDR2 SYDVKM. CDR3 loop: CASSFSLRTVSSYEQYF. The DNA of the CDR3 is TGTGCCAGCAGTTTTTCCCTCCGGACAGTTTCCTCCTACGAGCAGTACTTC.

The chain carries TRBV6-5 and TRBJ2-5; 7 nucleotides agree with TRBD1. V lost 6 bases to trimming and J lost 6 bases; unmatched junction nucleotides: 7. Germline V gene data show CDR1 as MNHEY and CDR2 as SVGAGI. This CDR3 is 13 amino acids long. The CDR3 sequence is CASSHGTAKTQYF. For the CDR3, the DNA is TGTGCCAGCAGCCACGGGACAGCCAAGACCCAGTACTTC.

The chain has TRBV18 and TRBJ2-2, with 8 bases matching TRBD2. This CDR3 has 17 residues. Per germline, CDR1 KGHSH and CDR2 LQKENI. Unmatched junction bases numbered 12, after V lost 3 bases and J lost 6 bases. The CDR3 here is CASSPPEAGVSSGELFF. In DNA form, the CDR3 reads TGTGCCAGCTCACCCCCGGAAGCGGGAGTCTCGTCCGGGGAGCTGTTTTTT.

The chain is built from TRBV6-1 and TRBJ2-7; 11 positions match TRBD2. Germline-derived CDR1 and CDR2 are MNHNS and SASEGT. This CDR3 comprises 16 residues. Trimming removed 3 bases from V and 2 bases from J; junction bases left unmatched: 6. CDR3 protein: CASSDWGSGRAYEQYF. CDR3 DNA sequence: TGTGCCAGCAGTGATTGGGGTAGCGGGAGGGCCTACGAGCAGTACTTC.

This sequence joins TRBV5-6 and TRBJ2-7, with TRBD1 matching 7 bases. The germline V gene has CDR1 SGHDT and CDR2 YYEEEE. The J segment lost 1 base and the V segment lost 4 bases, leaving 8 bases of the junction unmatched. There are 15 residues in the CDR3. CDR3 coding DNA: TGTGCCAGCAGCCACAGGGGTGTTGGTTCCTACGAGCAGTACTTC. This translates into CASSHRGVGSYEQYF.

The chain links TRBV5-5 to TRBJ2-7; 7 bases align to TRBD2. The V and J ends lost 6 bases and 2 bases, in that order; junction bases with no gene match: 17. The germline V gene encodes CDR1 SGHKS and CDR2 YYEKEE (reference sequence). The CDR3 runs to 17 residues. The CDR3 is CASTPRTGLVAAYEQYF. The CDR3 DNA is TGTGCCAGCACCCCCAGGACCGGACTAGTCGCAGCCTACGAGCAGTACTTC. The full variable domain, rest sourced from reference TRBV5-5 and TRBJ2-7, is DAGVTQSPTHLIKTRGQQVTLRCSPISGHKSVSWYQQVLGQGPQFIFQYYEKEERGRGNFPDRFSARQFPNYSSELNVNALLLGDSALYLCASTPRTGLVAAYEQYFGPGTRLTVT.

J is TRBJ1-1 and V is TRBV6-1; D gene unclear. Trimming pared 6 bases from V and 0 bases from J, leaving 8 bases between. The germline CDR1 and CDR2 sequences are MNHNS and SASEGT. CDR3 length: 13 residues. Here the CDR3 DNA reads TGTGCCAGCAGGCTTAAATTGAACACTGAAGCTTTCTTT. Translated, it gives CASRLKLNTEAFF.

The chain joins TRBV19 to TRBJ1-5; D is perhaps TRBD1 (5 bases). Germline V lookup: CDR1 LNHDA, CDR2 SQIVND (reference sequence). There are 14 residues in the CDR3. V was cut by 10 bases and J by 5 bases, with 18 bases left in between. CDR3 coding DNA: TGTGCCACCAGCACGGGACGAAATTATCAGCCCCAGCATTTT. The encoded protein is CATSTGRNYQPQHF.

The J gene is TRBJ2-7, the V gene TRBV6-6; 8 nucleotides align to TRBD1. The CDR3 totals 14 residues. V shed 6 bases and J 6 bases; nucleotides not matched to a gene: 10. In germline, CDR1 is MNHNY, CDR2 SVGAGI (reference sequence). CDR3 DNA sequence: TGTGCCAGCAGCTCGGACAGGGTCTACTCCGAGCAGTACTTC. It yields the protein CASSSDRVYSEQYF.

The gene calls are TRBV30 and TRBJ2-1; TRBD2 is a possible D gene (5 bases). CDR3 size: 18 residues. V lost 2 bases, J lost 9 bases, and 29 bases lay in between. CDR1 and CDR2 (germline): GTSNPN, SVGIG (reference sequence). The CDR3 DNA follows: TGTGCCTGGAGTCTAACTCGTCTAGGGCTAGCTTCTTCCAGTGAGCAGTTCTTC. Translating it yields CAWSLTRLGLASSSEQFF. Variable domain in full (rest from reference TRBV30 and TRBJ2-1): SQTIHQWPATLVQPVGSPLSLECTVEGTSNPNLYWYRQAAGRGLQLLFYSVGIGQISSEVPQNLSASRPQDRQFILSSKKLLLSDSGFYLCAWSLTRLGLASSSEQFFGPGTRLTVL.

This clone appeared once. In the same sample, other DNA sequences code for this CDR3. This chain connects TRBV7-2 to TRBJ2-2; no reliable D call. Germline V gene sequence: CDR1 SGHTA, CDR2 FQGNSA. V gave up 3 bases and J gave up 1 base, with 6 bases separating them. This CDR3 comprises 14 residues. The CDR3 DNA is TGTGCCAGCAGCTTTTCCGGGAACACCGGGGAGCTGTTTTTT. Amino acid sequence: CASSFSGNTGELFF.

V and J are TRBV19 and TRBJ2-7; no reliable D call. Trimming shortened V by 3 bases and J by 7 bases, and 13 bases separated the two germline ends. The CDR3 runs to 13 residues. CDR1 and CDR2 from the germline V gene are LNHDA and SQIVND (reference sequence). The DNA for the CDR3 is TGTGCCAGTAGTATTGGTTATTCGAGGGAGCAGTACTTC. It translates to CASSIGYSREQYF.

This rearrangement joins TRBV7-9 to TRBJ1-4, with D possibly TRBD1 on 5 matching bases. Germline CDR1 reads SEHNR; CDR2 reads FQNEAQ (reference sequence). The CDR3 is 13 residues long. Trimming pared 2 bases from V and 15 bases from J, leaving 16 bases between. Here the CDR3 reads CASSLKPGQGLFF. The DNA of the CDR3 is TGTGCCAGCAGCTTAAAACCGGGCCAGGGCTTGTTTTTT. The whole variable domain, remainder taken from reference TRBV7-9 and TRBJ1-4, is DTGVSQNPRHKITKRGQNVTFRCDPISEHNRLYWYRQTLGQGPEFLTYFQNEAQLEKSRLLSDRFSAERPKGSFSTLEIQRTEQGDSAMYLCASSLKPGQGLFFGSGTQLSVL.

The rearrangement links TRBV9 to TRBJ2-1; 8 bases are a match to TRBD2. V was clipped by 4 bases and J by 1 base; unmatched bases: 7. This CDR3 contains 16 residues. Germline V gives CDR1 SGDLS, CDR2 YYNGEE. This chain's CDR3 is CASSSGSGSSYNEQFF. CDR3 DNA sequence: TGTGCCAGCAGCTCGGGAAGCGGGAGTTCCTACAATGAGCAGTTCTTC. Full variable domain (missing parts from reference TRBV9 and TRBJ2-1): DSGVTQTPKHLITATGQRVTLRCSPRSGDLSVYWYQQSLDQGLQFLIQYYNGEERAKGNILERFSAQQFPDLHSELNLSSLELGDSALYFCASSSGSGSSYNEQFFGPGTRLTVL.

This clone appeared once. V usage is TRBV11-2 and J usage is TRBJ2-5, with D possibly matching TRBD1 (6 bases). Germline V lookup: CDR1 SGHAT, CDR2 FQNNGV. The length of the CDR3 is 13 residues. V was pared by 5 bases and J by 6 bases, with 13 bases between. The CDR3 DNA sequence: TGTGCCAGCAGCCCAGGGGAGTTCCAGACCCAGTACTTC. As protein: CASSPGEFQTQYF.

This clone was detected a few times. The CDR3 region is CASSLGGSGTEAFF. CDR3 in DNA: TGTGCCAGCAGCTTAGGCGGGTCGGGCACTGAAGCTTTCTTT. The chain combines TRBV7-9 with TRBJ1-1; D not resolved. Per germline, CDR1 SEHNR and CDR2 FQNEAQ (reference sequence). This CDR3 contains 14 residues. The germline V and J ends were trimmed by 1 base and 4 bases, with 10 bases remaining between them.

This clone was observed a few times. This sample includes further DNA sequences coding for the same CDR3. The chain carries TRBV5-1 and TRBJ2-1, with no clear D. V was shortened by 1 base and J by 1 base, with 0 bases between the two germline ends. CDR3 length equals 12 residues. Germline CDR1 SGHRS, CDR2 YFSETQ. The CDR3 nucleotides are TGCGCCAGCAGCTTGTCCTACAATGAGCAGTTCTTC. Translation gives CASSLSYNEQFF.

The V and J genes are TRBV5-5 and TRBJ2-1; D perhaps matches TRBD2 (6 bases). The CDR3 has 15 amino acids. Germline V gene lookup returns CDR1 SGHKS and CDR2 YYEKEE (reference sequence). V was trimmed by 4 bases and J by 9 bases, leaving 20 bases between them. The CDR3 protein is CASSTGAWSWVEQFF. The DNA for the CDR3 is TGTGCCAGCAGCACGGGAGCTTGGAGTTGGGTTGAGCAGTTCTTC. Variable domain in full (rest from reference TRBV5-5 and TRBJ2-1): DAGVTQSPTHLIKTRGQQVTLRCSPISGHKSVSWYQQVLGQGPQFIFQYYEKEERGRGNFPDRFSARQFPNYSSELNVNALLLGDSALYLCASSTGAWSWVEQFFGPGTRLTVL.

V and J are TRBV2 and TRBJ2-1; possible D gene TRBD2, 6 bases. This CDR3 is built from 13 residues. Germline loops: CDR1 SNHLY, CDR2 FYNNEI. The germline V and J ends were trimmed by 6 bases and 15 bases, with 21 bases remaining between them. The CDR3 here is CASRTPAGTRPFF. The CDR3 DNA follows: TGTGCCAGCAGGACCCCCGCCGGGACTCGCCCGTTCTTC.

The V call is TRBV5-1, the J call TRBJ1-2; TRBD1 agrees at 8 bases. Germline values: CDR1 SGHRS, CDR2 YFSETQ. The V gene end was trimmed by 2 bases and the J gene end by 1 base; junction bases not matched to a gene: 4. The CDR3 sequence is 15 residues long. Here the CDR3 reads CASSLSGGNNYGYTF. The CDR3 DNA reads as TGCGCCAGCAGCTTATCAGGGGGCAATAACTATGGCTACACCTTC.

The chain recombines TRBV4-2 with TRBJ1-1; TRBD1 might be the D (6 bases). Looked up from germline, CDR1 is LGHNA and CDR2 is YNFKEQ. CDR3 length: 15 amino acids. The V gene lost 1 base and the J gene lost 6 bases, with 15 bases spanning the gap. Here the CDR3 DNA reads TGTGCCAGCAGCCAAGGCGGGACATTAGACTCTGAAGCTTTCTTT. Its translation is CASSQGGTLDSEAFF.

The chain couples TRBV9 to TRBJ2-5, with D perhaps being TRBD1 or TRBD2 (6 bases each). CDR3 length equals 17 residues. From germline, CDR1 is SGDLS and CDR2 YYNGEE. Between the trimmed V and J ends, which lost 2 bases and 2 bases, there was a span of 19 bases. In nucleotides, the CDR3 is TGTGCCAGCAGCGTGGGGGGCGGAGGTTCTATTCAAGAGACCCAGTACTTC. Its translation: CASSVGGGGSIQETQYF.